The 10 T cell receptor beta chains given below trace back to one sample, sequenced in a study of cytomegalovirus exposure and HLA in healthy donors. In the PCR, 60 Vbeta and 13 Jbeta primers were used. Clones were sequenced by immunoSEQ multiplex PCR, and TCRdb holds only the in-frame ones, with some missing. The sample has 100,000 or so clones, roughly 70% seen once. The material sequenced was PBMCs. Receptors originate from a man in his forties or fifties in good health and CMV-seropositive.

The CDR3 sequence: CASSQGTGGGYGYTF. The CDR3 nucleotides read TGTGCCAGCAGCCAAGGAACAGGGGGAGGCTATGGCTACACCTTC. The V and J genes are TRBV14 and TRBJ1-2, with 8 nucleotides matching TRBD1. Unmatched junction bases numbered 5, after V lost 1 base and J lost 4 bases. In germline, CDR1 is SGHDN, CDR2 FVKESK. The CDR3 covers 15 residues.

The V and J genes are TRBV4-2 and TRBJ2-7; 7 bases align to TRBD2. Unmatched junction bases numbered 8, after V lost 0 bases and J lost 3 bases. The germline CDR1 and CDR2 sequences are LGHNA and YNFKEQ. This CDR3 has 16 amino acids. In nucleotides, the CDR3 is TGTGCCAGCAGCCAAGATCTGTCAGCGGGATTCTACGAGCAGTACTTC. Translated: CASSQDLSAGFYEQYF.

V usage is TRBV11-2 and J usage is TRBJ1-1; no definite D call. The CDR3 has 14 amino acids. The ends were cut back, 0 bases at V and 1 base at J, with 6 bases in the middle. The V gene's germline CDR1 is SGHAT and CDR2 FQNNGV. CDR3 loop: CASSLDTPNTEAFF. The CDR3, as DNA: TGTGCCAGCAGCTTAGACACACCGAACACTGAAGCTTTCTTT.

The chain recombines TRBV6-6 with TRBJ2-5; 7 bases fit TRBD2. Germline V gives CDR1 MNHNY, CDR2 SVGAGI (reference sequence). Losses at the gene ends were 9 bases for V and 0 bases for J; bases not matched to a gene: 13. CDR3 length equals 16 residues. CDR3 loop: CASSLGVAGHQETQYF. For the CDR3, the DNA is TGTGCCAGTTCCCTTGGGGTAGCGGGCCACCAAGAGACCCAGTACTTC.

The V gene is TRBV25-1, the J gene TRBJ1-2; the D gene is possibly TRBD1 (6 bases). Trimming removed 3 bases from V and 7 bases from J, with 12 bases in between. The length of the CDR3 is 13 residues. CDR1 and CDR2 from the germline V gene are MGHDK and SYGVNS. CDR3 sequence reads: CASSDPQGSGYTF. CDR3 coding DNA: TGTGCCAGCAGTGACCCCCAGGGGTCTGGCTACACCTTC.

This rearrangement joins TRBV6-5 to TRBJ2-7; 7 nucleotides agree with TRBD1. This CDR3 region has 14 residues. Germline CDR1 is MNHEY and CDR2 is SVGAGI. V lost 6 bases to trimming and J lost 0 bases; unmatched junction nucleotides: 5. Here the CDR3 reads CASRDRFSSYEQYV. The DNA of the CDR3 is TGTGCCAGCAGGGACAGGTTCAGCTCCTACGAGCAGTACGTC.

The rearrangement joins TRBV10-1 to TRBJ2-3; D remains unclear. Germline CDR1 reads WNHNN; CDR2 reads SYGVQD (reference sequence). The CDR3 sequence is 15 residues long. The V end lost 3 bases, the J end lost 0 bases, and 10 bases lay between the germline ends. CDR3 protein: CASSESPTSTDTQYF. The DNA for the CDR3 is TGCGCCAGCAGTGAATCGCCTACCAGCACAGATACGCAGTATTTT.

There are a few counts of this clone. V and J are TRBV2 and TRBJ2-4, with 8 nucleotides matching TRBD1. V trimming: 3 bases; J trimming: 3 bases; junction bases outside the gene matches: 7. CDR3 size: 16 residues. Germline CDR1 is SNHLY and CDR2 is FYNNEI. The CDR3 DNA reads TGTGCCAGCAGTGAGGAGGCAGGGGGCGTCAAAAACATTCAGTACTTC. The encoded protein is CASSEEAGGVKNIQYF.

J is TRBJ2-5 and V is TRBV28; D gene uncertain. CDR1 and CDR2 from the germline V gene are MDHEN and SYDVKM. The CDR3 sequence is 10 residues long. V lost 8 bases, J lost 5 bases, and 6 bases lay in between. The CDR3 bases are TGTGCCAGCTCTAGGGAGACCCAGTACTTC. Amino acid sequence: CASSRETQYF. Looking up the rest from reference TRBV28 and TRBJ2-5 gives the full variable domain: DVKVTQSSRYLVKRTGEKVFLECVQDMDHENMFWYRQDPGLGLRLIYFSYDVKMKEKGDIPEGYSVSREKKERFSLILESASTNQTSMYLCASSRETQYFGPGTRLLVL.

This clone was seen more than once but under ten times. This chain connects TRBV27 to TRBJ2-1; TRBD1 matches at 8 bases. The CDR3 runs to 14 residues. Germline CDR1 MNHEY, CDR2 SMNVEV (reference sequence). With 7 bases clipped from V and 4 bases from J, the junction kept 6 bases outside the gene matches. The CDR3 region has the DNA TGTGCCAGCACGGGGACAGGTCCGTACAATGAGCAGTTCTTC. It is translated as CASTGTGPYNEQFF.